The rows below give T cell receptor beta chains drawn from one sample of a study of cytomegalovirus exposure and HLA in healthy donors. Assay used: immunoSEQ multiplex PCR; TCRdb lists only in-frame clones, some missing. Of around 140,000 clones listed, roughly 85% are singletons. Sequencing used PBMCs. Every receptor here comes from a man aged 40-49 years in good health and CMV-seronegative. CDR3s include the opening cysteine and the closing phenylalanine or tryptophan. Fields, in order: D gene, clone size, J gene, V gene, CDR3 DNA, CDR3 protein. A D gene is named only where the DNA matches it firmly. Clone size is stated in some rows and not others, as once, few, many or a class when expanded.

TRBD2	-	TRBJ2-1	TRBV7-2	TGTGCCAGCAGCCCCATCAGCGGGGGTTACAATGAGCAGTTCTTC	CASSPISGGYNEQFF
-	-	TRBJ1-5	TRBV4-2	TGTGCCAGCAGCCAAGATGAGGGAGCACATCAGCCCCAGCATTTT	CASSQDEGAHQPQHF
TRBD1	-	TRBJ2-1	TRBV11-3	TGTGCCAGCAGCCTGGGGGGACAGGCGGTGGAGCAGTTCTTC	CASSLGGQAVEQFF
-	-	TRBJ1-2	TRBV27	TGTGCCAGCAGTTTTGGGGGGGCCGGTGGCTACACCTTC	CASSFGGAGGYTF
-	-	TRBJ1-2	TRBV5-6	TGTGCCAGCAGCTTGGACAGGGCCTATGGCTACACCTTC	CASSLDRAYGYTF
TRBD1	-	TRBJ1-1	TRBV7-9	TGTGCCAGCAGCCCCGAGTCCGGGGTTGCAGGGGGCATGAACACTGAAGCTTTCTTT	CASSPESGVAGGMNTEAFF
-	-	TRBJ2-4	TRBV11-2	TGTGCCAGCAGCTTAGGACAGAATAAAAACATTCAGTACTTC	CASSLGQNKNIQYF
-	-	TRBJ2-2	TRBV6-1	TGTGCCAGCAGTTCAGGGGACACCGGGGAGCTGTTTTTT	CASSSGDTGELFF
-	-	TRBJ2-1	TRBV7-9	TGTGCCAGCAGCTTGGCAGAATACAATGAGCAGTTCTTC	CASSLAEYNEQFF
-	-	TRBJ1-5	TRBV28	TGTGCCAGCAGTTTAACGGGGGTAGGTCAGCCCCAGCATTTT	CASSLTGVGQPQHF
-	-	TRBJ2-3	TRBV5-1	TGCGCCAGCAGCTTGAGGTCGGGCGCGGGGACAGATACGCAGTATTTT	CASSLRSGAGTDTQYF
-	few	TRBJ1-2	TRBV30	TGTGCCTGGAGGCCGGACAGTTTCTATGGCTACACCTTC	CAWRPDSFYGYTF
TRBD1	few	TRBJ1-1	TRBV15	TGTGCCACCAGCAGTGGAGGGGGCGGCGGGAACACTGAAGCTTTCTTT	CATSSGGGGGNTEAFF
TRBD2	-	TRBJ2-3	TRBV2	TGTGCCAGCAGTGAAGGAAGACTAGCGGGGTATAGCACAGATACGCAGTATTTT	CASSEGRLAGYSTDTQYF
-	-	TRBJ1-2	TRBV30	TGTGCCTGGATGGGGCCCACCTATGGCTACACCTTC	CAWMGPTYGYTF
TRBD1	-	TRBJ1-6	TRBV2	TGTGCCAGCAGGGTGGACAGGGGAAATTCACCCCTCCACTTT	CASRVDRGNSPLHF
TRBD1	-	TRBJ1-2	TRBV5-1	TGCGCCAGCAGCTTTACAACAGGGGACTATGGCTACACCTTC	CASSFTTGDYGYTF
-	-	TRBJ2-7	TRBV6-5	TGTGCCAGCGGTCGGTACGAGCAGTACTTC	CASGRYEQYF
-	-	TRBJ2-7	TRBV29-1	TGCAGCGTTGAAGATGGTCTAGCCGCCTACGAGCAGTACTTC	CSVEDGLAAYEQYF
TRBD1	-	TRBJ2-7	TRBV5-4	TGTGCCAGCAGCACGGGACAGGGGTACGAGCAGTACTTC	CASSTGQGYEQYF
TRBD2	-	TRBJ2-7	TRBV5-4	TGTGCCAGCAGCCCTAGCGGGCGTAGGGGTTCCGAGCAGTACTTC	CASSPSGRRGSEQYF